This TCR beta chain was sequenced for a study of cytomegalovirus exposure and HLA in healthy donors. Across the study: One earlier analysis, a look at about 179 million T cells, found some 100 million unique TCR beta sequences.

PCR involved 60 Vbeta and 13 Jbeta primers. Sequencing used immunoSEQ multiplex PCR; TCRdb keeps in-frame clones, though not all of them. The specimen's table records 130,000 to 150,000 clones. The study's findings and limits: No immune exposure information besides CMV serostatus was available.

Concerning this clone itself: Its antigen is not known.

The CDR3 is 17 residues long. CDR1 and CDR2 from the germline V gene are SGHRS and YFSETQ. After removal of 4 bases from V and 10 bases from J, the junction contained 15 bases not matched to a gene. The TCR was taken from a male donor in good health and CMV-seronegative. This rearrangement joins TRBV5-1 to TRBJ1-6; the match to TRBD1 covers 9 bases. Source material: PBMCs. CDR3 sequence (DNA): TGCGCCAGCAGCGCCGAAAGGGGGACAGGGATAAACTCACCCCTCCACTTT. It encodes CASSAERGTGINSPLHF.